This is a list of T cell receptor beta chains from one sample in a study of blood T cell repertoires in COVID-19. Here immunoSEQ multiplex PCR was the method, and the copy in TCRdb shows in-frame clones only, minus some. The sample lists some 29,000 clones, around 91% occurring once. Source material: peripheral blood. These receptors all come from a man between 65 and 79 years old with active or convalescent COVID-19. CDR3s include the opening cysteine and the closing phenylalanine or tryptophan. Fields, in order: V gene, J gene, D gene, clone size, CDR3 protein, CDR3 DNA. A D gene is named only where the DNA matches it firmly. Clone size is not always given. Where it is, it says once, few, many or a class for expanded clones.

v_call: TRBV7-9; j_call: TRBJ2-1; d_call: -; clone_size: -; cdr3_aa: CASSSHHEQFF; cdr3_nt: TGTGCCAGCAGCTCACATCACGAGCAGTTCTTC
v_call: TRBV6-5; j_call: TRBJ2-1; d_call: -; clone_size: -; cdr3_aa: CASRPTGRGYNEQFF; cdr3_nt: TGTGCCAGCAGGCCTACAGGTAGAGGCTACAATGAGCAGTTCTTC
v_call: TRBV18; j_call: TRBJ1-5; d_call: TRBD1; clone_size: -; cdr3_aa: CASSLQGAGNQPQHF; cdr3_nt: TGTGCCAGCTCCCTACAGGGGGCCGGCAATCAGCCCCAGCATTTT
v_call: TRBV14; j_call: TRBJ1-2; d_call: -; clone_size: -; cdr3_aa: CASSQEVWGRGYGYTF; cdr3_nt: TGTGCCAGCAGCCAAGAGGTTTGGGGGCGCGGCTATGGCTACACCTTC
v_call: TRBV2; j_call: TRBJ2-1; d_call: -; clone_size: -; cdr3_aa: CASSPGLGVLRNEQFF; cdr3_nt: TGTGCCAGCAGTCCGGGCCTAGGGGTCCTACGGAATGAGCAGTTCTTC
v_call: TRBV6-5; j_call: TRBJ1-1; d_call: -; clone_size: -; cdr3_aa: CASSERQVNTEAFF; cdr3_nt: TGTGCCAGCAGCGAGAGACAGGTGAACACTGAAGCTTTCTTT
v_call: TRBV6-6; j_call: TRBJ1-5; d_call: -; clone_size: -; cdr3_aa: CASGPTRPSNQPQHF; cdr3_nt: TGTGCCAGCGGCCCGACAAGACCTAGCAATCAGCCCCAGCATTTT
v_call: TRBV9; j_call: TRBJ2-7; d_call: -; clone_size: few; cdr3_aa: CASSVGGGPEQYF; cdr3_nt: TGTGCCAGCAGCGTAGGAGGAGGGCCCGAGCAGTACTTC
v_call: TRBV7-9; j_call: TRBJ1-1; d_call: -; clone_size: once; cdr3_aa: CASSLWTVDLSEAFF; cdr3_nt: TGTGCCAGCAGCCTCTGGACAGTCGATTTATCAGAAGCTTTCTTT
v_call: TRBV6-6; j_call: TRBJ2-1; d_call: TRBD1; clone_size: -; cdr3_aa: CASRKLAGQDNEQFF; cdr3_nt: TGTGCCAGCAGGAAACTGGCGGGACAGGACAATGAGCAGTTCTTC
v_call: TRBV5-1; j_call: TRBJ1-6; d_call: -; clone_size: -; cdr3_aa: CASSPQDSNSPLHF; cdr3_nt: TGCGCCAGCAGCCCCCAGGACAGTAATTCACCCCTCCACTTT
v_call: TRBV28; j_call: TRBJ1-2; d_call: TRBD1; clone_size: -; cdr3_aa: CASSLFSGGDGYTF; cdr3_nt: TGTGCCAGCAGTTTATTTTCAGGGGGCGACGGCTACACCTTC
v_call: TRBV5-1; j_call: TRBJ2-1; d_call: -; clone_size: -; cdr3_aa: CASSPGLSYNEQFF; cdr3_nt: TGCGCCAGCAGCCCTGGGCTTTCCTACAATGAGCAGTTCTTC
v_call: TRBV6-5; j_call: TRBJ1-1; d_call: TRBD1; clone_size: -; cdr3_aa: CASGEDRRNTEAFF; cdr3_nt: TGTGCCAGCGGGGAGGACAGGAGGAACACTGAAGCTTTCTTT
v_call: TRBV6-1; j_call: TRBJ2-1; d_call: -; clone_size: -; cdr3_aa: CASSDGAVSYNEQFF; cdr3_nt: TGTGCCAGCAGTGATGGAGCGGTCTCCTACAATGAGCAGTTCTTC
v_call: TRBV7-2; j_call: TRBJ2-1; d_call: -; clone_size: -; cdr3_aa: CASSSTGGRGEQFF; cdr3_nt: TGTGCCAGCAGCTCAACGGGCGGACGAGGGGAGCAGTTCTTC
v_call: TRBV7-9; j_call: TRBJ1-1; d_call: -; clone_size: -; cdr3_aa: CASSLGAANTEAFF; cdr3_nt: TGTGCCAGCAGCTTAGGAGCTGCGAACACTGAAGCTTTCTTT
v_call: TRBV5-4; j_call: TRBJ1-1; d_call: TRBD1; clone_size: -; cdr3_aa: CASSPDRGSEAFF; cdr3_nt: TGTGCCAGCAGCCCGGACAGGGGTAGTGAAGCTTTCTTT
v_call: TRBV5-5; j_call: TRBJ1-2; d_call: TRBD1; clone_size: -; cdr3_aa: CASSRGQGAWGGYGYTF; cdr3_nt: TGTGCCAGCAGCCGAGGACAGGGGGCGTGGGGTGGCTATGGCTACACCTTC
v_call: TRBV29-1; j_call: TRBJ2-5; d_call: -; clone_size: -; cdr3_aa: CSVGQYQETQYF; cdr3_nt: TGCAGCGTTGGGCAGTACCAAGAGACCCAGTACTTC
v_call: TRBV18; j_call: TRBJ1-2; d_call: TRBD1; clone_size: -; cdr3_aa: CASSLNLGQGTSRGYTF; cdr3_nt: TGTGCCAGCTCACTTAACCTGGGACAGGGGACTTCGAGGGGCTACACCTTC
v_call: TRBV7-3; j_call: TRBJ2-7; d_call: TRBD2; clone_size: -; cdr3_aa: CASSRTSGDSYEQYF; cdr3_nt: TGTGCCAGCAGTAGGACTAGCGGGGACTCCTACGAGCAGTACTTC
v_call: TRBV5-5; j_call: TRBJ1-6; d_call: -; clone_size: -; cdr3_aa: CASSLGTGRNSPLHF; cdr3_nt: TGTGCCAGCAGCTTGGGTACAGGGAGAAATTCACCCCTCCACTTT
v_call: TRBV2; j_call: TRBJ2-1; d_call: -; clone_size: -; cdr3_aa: CASSDNFARKQFF; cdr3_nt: TGTGCCAGCAGCGATAACTTCGCACGAAAACAGTTCTTC
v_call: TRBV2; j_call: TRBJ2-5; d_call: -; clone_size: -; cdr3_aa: CASRGLGMETQYF; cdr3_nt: TGTGCCAGCAGGGGACTGGGGATGGAGACCCAGTACTTC
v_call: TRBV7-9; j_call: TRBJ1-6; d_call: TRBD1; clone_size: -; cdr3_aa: CASSLGGTGDSPLHF; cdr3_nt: TGTGCCAGCAGCTTAGGAGGGACAGGAGACTCACCCCTCCACTTT
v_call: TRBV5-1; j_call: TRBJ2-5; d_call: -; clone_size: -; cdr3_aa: CASSLVQETQYF; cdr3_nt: TGCGCCAGCAGCTTGGTACAAGAGACCCAGTACTTC
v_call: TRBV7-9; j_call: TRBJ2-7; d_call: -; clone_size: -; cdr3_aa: CASSLLQGYSEQYF; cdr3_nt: TGTGCCAGCAGCCTCCTACAGGGTTACTCCGAGCAGTACTTC
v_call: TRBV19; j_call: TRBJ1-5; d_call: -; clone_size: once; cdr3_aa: CASSIFTGWGQPQHF; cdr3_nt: TGTGCCAGTAGTATTTTTACAGGGTGGGGCCAGCCCCAGCATTTT
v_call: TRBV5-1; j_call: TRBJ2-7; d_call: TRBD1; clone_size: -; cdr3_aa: CASSLGGTGAYEQYF; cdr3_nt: TGCGCCAGCAGCTTGGGCGGGACAGGCGCCTACGAGCAGTACTTC
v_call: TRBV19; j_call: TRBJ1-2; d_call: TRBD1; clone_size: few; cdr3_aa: CASSVVQGADYGYTF; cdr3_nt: TGTGCCAGTAGCGTGGTACAGGGGGCGGACTATGGCTACACCTTC
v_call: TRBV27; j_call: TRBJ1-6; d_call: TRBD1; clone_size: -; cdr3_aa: CASSFEVGRTRDREGSPLHF; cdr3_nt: TGTGCCAGCAGTTTTGAAGTAGGTCGGACCCGGGACAGGGAGGGTTCACCCCTCCACTTT
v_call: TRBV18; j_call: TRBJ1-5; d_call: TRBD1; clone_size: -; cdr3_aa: CASSLGGQVGDPQHF; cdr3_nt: TGTGCCAGCTCACTAGGGGGACAGGTGGGCGATCCCCAGCATTTT
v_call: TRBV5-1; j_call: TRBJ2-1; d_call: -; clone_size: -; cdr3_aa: CASSLGPQGGEQFF; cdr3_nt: TGCGCCAGCAGCTTGGGACCCCAGGGGGGTGAGCAGTTCTTC
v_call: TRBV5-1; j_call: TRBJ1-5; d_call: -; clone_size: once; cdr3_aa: CASRSGLGGNQPQHF; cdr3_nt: TGCGCCAGCAGGTCGGGTCTCGGGGGCAATCAGCCCCAGCATTTT
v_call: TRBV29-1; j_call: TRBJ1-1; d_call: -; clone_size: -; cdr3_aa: CSVGQHTEAFF; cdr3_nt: TGCAGCGTTGGACAACACACTGAAGCTTTCTTT
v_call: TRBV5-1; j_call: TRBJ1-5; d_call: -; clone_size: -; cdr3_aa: CASSLDPGGYQPQHF; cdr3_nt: TGCGCCAGCAGCTTGGATCCGGGAGGCTATCAGCCCCAGCATTTT
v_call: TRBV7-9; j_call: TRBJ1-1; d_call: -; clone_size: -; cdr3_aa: CASSLVAGQAFF; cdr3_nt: TGTGCCAGCAGCTTAGTGGCAGGGCAAGCTTTCTTT
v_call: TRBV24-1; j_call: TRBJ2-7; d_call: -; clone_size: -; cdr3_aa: CATSDPGSSSYEQYF; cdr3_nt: TGTGCCACCAGTGATCCGGGGTCAAGCTCCTACGAGCAGTACTTC
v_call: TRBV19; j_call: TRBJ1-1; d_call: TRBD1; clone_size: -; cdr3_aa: CASSMRTGSTEAFF; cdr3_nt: TGTGCCAGTAGTATGAGGACAGGTTCCACTGAAGCTTTCTTT
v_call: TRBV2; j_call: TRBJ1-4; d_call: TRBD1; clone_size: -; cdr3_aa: CASSRTGREKLFF; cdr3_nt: TGTGCCAGCAGTAGGACAGGGAGGGAAAAACTGTTTTTT
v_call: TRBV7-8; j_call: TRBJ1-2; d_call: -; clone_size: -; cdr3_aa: CASSLAGRGSTDYGYTF; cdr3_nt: TGTGCCAGCAGCTTAGCCGGTAGGGGGAGCACCGACTATGGCTACACCTTC
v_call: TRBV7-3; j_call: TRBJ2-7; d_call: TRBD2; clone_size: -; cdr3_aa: CASSRTSGYEQYF; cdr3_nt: TGTGCCAGCAGCCGGACTAGCGGCTACGAGCAGTACTTC
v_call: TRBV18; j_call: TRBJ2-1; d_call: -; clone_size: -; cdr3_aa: CASSPPGATMSNIKPAEQFF; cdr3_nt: TGTGCCAGCTCACCACCGGGGGCTACCATGTCTAATATTAAGCCCGCTGAGCAGTTCTTC
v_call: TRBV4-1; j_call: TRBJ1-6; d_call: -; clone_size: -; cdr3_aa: CASSQSLILYNSPLHF; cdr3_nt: TGCGCCAGCAGCCAATCACTCATCCTTTATAATTCACCCCTCCACTTT
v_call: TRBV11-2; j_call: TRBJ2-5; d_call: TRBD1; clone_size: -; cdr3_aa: CASSLVEAGGETQYF; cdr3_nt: TGTGCCAGCAGCTTAGTTGAGGCAGGGGGAGAGACCCAGTACTTC
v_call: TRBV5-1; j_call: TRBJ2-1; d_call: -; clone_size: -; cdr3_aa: CASSSLLGGAGGKGNEQFF; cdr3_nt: TGCGCCAGCAGCTCCCTTTTAGGGGGCGCGGGGGGCAAGGGCAATGAGCAGTTCTTC
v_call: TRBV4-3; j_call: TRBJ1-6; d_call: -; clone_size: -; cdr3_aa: CASSQGEGAGQGSPLHF; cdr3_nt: TGCGCCAGCAGCCAAGGAGAAGGGGCCGGTCAGGGTTCACCCCTCCACTTT
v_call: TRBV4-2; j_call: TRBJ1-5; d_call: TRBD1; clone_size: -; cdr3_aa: CASSPSQGASNQPQHF; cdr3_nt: TGTGCCAGCAGCCCCAGCCAGGGGGCGAGCAATCAGCCCCAGCATTTT